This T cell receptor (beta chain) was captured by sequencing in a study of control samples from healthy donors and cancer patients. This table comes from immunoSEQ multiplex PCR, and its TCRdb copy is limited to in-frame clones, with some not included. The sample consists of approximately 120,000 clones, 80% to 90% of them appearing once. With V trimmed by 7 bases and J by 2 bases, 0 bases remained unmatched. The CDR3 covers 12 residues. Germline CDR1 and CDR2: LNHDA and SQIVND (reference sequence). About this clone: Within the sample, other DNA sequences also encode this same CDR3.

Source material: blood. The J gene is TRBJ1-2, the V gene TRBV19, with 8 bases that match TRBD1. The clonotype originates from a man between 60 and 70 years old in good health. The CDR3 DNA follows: TGTGCCAGTAACAGGGGGAACTATGGCTACACCTTC. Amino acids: CASNRGNYGYTF.